The clone carrying this T cell receptor beta chain was found once. CDR3 size: 15 residues. V dropped 6 bases and J dropped 3 bases, with 18 bases sitting between them. The germline CDR1 and CDR2 sequences are MNHEY and SVGEGT. This entry is derived from a study of blood T cell repertoires in COVID-19. As for the study in general: T cells, B-cell-depleted T cells, or PBMCs supplied cDNA or gDNA.

Libraries were prepared by immunoSEQ multiplex PCR; TCRdb keeps only in-frame clonotypes and omits some of them. This table has approximately 180,000 clones, 70% to 90% appearing once. Sequenced: peripheral blood. V is TRBV6-2 or TRBV6-3 and J is TRBJ2-7, with TRBD1 as a possible D gene (5 bases). This clonotype originated in a human donor with active or convalescent COVID-19. The donor label of this sample is uncertain. CDR3 region: CASSQTGAGYYEQYF. The DNA for the CDR3 is TGTGCCAGCAGCCAAACAGGAGCCGGATACTACGAGCAGTACTTC.